One sample yielded the 24 T cell receptor beta chains listed below, sequenced in a study of blood T cell repertoires in COVID-19. Profiling relied on immunoSEQ multiplex PCR, and the TCRdb table lists in-frame clones only, not all of them. The sample carries 400,000 to 450,000 clones, about 92% recorded once. The source material was PBMCs or T cells enriched from blood (not recorded which). The receptor source for this set is a young man who had recovered from COVID-19.

This sequence joins TRBV28 and TRBJ1-2; D remains unclear. CDR1 and CDR2 (germline): MDHEN, SYDVKM. The germline V and J ends were trimmed by 3 bases and 5 bases, with 10 bases remaining between them. There are 13 residues in the CDR3. CDR3 DNA: TGTGCCAGCAGTTTGGAGGGATTATATGGCTACACCTTC. It specifies CASSLEGLYGYTF.

V and J are TRBV27 and TRBJ1-2, with a possible D match to TRBD1 (5 bases). The CDR3 has 14 amino acids. The ends were cut back, 8 bases at V and 6 bases at J, with 19 bases in the middle. Germline lookup yields CDR1 MNHEY and CDR2 SMNVEV (reference sequence). The CDR3 loop reads CASGLAAEGDGYTF. The CDR3 DNA follows: TGTGCCAGCGGGTTAGCGGCAGAAGGGGATGGCTACACCTTC.

V usage is TRBV14 and J usage is TRBJ2-7, with TRBD1 matching 9 bases. The CDR3 is made up of 14 amino acids. V was clipped by 5 bases and J by 4 bases; unmatched bases: 6. The germline CDR1 and CDR2 sequences are SGHDN and FVKESK. The CDR3 nucleotides are TGTGCCAGCAGCTCCCGGGACAGGGAGTACGAGCAGTACTTC. Encoded protein: CASSSRDREYEQYF.

The chain combines TRBV5-1 with TRBJ2-1, with 9 bases matching TRBD1. The CDR3 is 15 residues long. V trimming: 0 bases; J trimming: 6 bases; junction bases outside the gene matches: 4. Germline V lookup: CDR1 SGHRS, CDR2 YFSETQ. The CDR3 region has the DNA TGCGCCAGCAGCTTGGTACAGGGGGCCCTCAATGAGCAGTTCTTC. It yields the protein CASSLVQGALNEQFF. The variable domain in full, with the rest retrieved from reference TRBV5-1 and TRBJ2-1, is KAGVTQTPRYLIKTRGQQVTLSCSPISGHRSVSWYQQTPGQGLQFLFEYFSETQRNKGNFPGRFSGRQFSNSRSEMNVSTLELGDSALYLCASSLVQGALNEQFFGPGTRLTVL.

The genes are TRBV7-2 and TRBJ1-1, with unresolved D. The CDR3 sequence is 13 residues long. V was pared by 4 bases and J by 6 bases, with 12 bases between. The V gene's germline CDR1 is SGHTA and CDR2 FQGNSA. CDR3 sequence reads: CASSSPGIPEAFF. The CDR3 DNA sequence: TGTGCCAGCAGCTCCCCGGGGATCCCTGAAGCTTTCTTT.

V gene TRBV11-2 combines with J gene TRBJ2-7; 8 bases are shared with TRBD2. The CDR3 extends over 15 amino acids. The ends lost 5 bases at V and 7 bases at J; junction bases unmatched: 13. CDR1 SGHAT and CDR2 FQNNGV come from the germline V gene. Here the CDR3 DNA reads TGTGCCAGCAGCCTCGGGACTAGTGGGGCGTGGGAGCAGTACTTC. The encoded protein is CASSLGTSGAWEQYF.

The V gene is TRBV6-5, the J gene TRBJ1-6; D is unresolved. Trimming stripped 8 bases from V and 8 bases from J, with 13 bases between. CDR1 and CDR2 (germline): MNHEY, SVGAGI. This CDR3 spans 13 amino acids. The CDR3 reads CASSELLDSPLHF. In nucleotides, the CDR3 is TGTGCCAGCTCGGAGCTACTAGATTCACCCCTCCACTTT.

This chain joins TRBV10-2 and TRBJ2-6, with 7 bases matching TRBD2. The V gene end was trimmed by 8 bases and the J gene end by 2 bases; junction bases not matched to a gene: 9. The CDR3 is 16 residues long. Per germline, CDR1 WSHSY and CDR2 SAAADI. The CDR3 bases are TGCGCCAGCCTAGGCTGGGGGGGACCTGGGGCCAACGTCCTGACTTTC. It is translated as CASLGWGGPGANVLTF.

The J gene is TRBJ1-4, the V gene TRBV19; no clear D gene. V was pared by 7 bases and J by 5 bases, with 11 bases between. CDR1 and CDR2 from the germline V gene are LNHDA and SQIVND (reference sequence). CDR3 length: 13 residues. The DNA of the CDR3 is TGTGCCAGTATGAACAGATACAATGAAAAACTGTTTTTT. Its translation is CASMNRYNEKLFF.

The chain recombines TRBV30 with TRBJ1-2, with D possibly being TRBD1 (6 bases). The CDR3 is 12 amino acids. Trimming removed 4 bases from V and 8 bases from J, with 14 bases in between. Germline assignment: CDR1 GTSNPN and CDR2 SVGIG (reference sequence). The CDR3 reads CAWNPGAFGYTF. As DNA, the CDR3 is TGTGCCTGGAATCCAGGGGCATTCGGCTACACCTTC.

This chain uses TRBV28 with TRBJ2-3, with D possibly being TRBD1 (6 bases). This CDR3 spans 16 amino acids. The V end lost 5 bases, the J end lost 0 bases, and 15 bases lay between the germline ends. The germline V gene has CDR1 MDHEN and CDR2 SYDVKM. The chain's CDR3 is CASSPGQYHSTDTQYF. The CDR3 nucleotides read TGTGCCAGCAGTCCTGGACAGTACCATAGCACAGATACGCAGTATTTT.

V and J are TRBV19 and TRBJ1-3; D perhaps matches TRBD1 (6 bases). Looked up from germline, CDR1 is LNHDA and CDR2 is SQIVND (reference sequence). V lost 9 bases, J lost 4 bases, and 19 bases lay in between. The CDR3 is 15 amino acids. The DNA for the CDR3 is TGTGCCAGCCGGGACACTCCGGTATCCGGAAACACCATATATTTT. This translates into CASRDTPVSGNTIYF.

The gene calls are TRBV27 and TRBJ1-2; D is uncertain. CDR3 length: 17 residues. The germline V gene has CDR1 MNHEY and CDR2 SMNVEV (reference sequence). V was clipped by 0 bases and J by 1 base, with 15 bases between them. The CDR3 DNA reads TGTGCCAGCAGTTTATCCCCACGAGCGGACCGTAACTATGGCTACACCTTC. Protein: CASSLSPRADRNYGYTF.

The genes are TRBV2 and TRBJ1-1; 8 nucleotides match TRBD1. After removal of 4 bases from V and 10 bases from J, the junction contained 8 bases not matched to a gene. CDR3 length: 13 amino acids. Germline lookup yields CDR1 SNHLY and CDR2 FYNNEI. The CDR3 sequence: CASSGGQALRAFF. In DNA, the CDR3 is TGTGCCAGCAGTGGGGGACAGGCCCTTCGAGCTTTCTTT. Together with reference TRBV2 and TRBJ1-1, the CDR3 gives the full variable domain: EPEVTQTPSHQVTQMGQEVILRCVPISNHLYFYWYRQILGQKVEFLVSFYNNEISEKSEIFDDQFSVERPDGSNFTLKIRSTKLEDSAMYFCASSGGQALRAFFGQGTRLTVV.

This clone occurred many times. The V gene is TRBV12-3 or TRBV12-4, the J gene TRBJ1-2; no clear D. V lost 3 bases and J lost 7, with 12 bases in between. The length of the CDR3 is 13 residues. CDR3 residues: CASSLAGILGYTF. The CDR3 nucleotides are TGTGCCAGCAGTTTGGCGGGTATTCTTGGCTACACCTTC.

This chain joins TRBV5-5 and TRBJ2-7; tentative D call: TRBD2 (6 bases). V lost 5 bases, J lost 2 bases, and 14 bases lay in between. This CDR3 region has 14 residues. Germline CDR1 and CDR2: SGHKS and YYEKEE (reference sequence). The CDR3 is CASSLPGETYEQYF. The CDR3 DNA sequence: TGTGCCAGCAGTCTCCCGGGGGAAACCTACGAGCAGTACTTC.

The chain couples TRBV30 to TRBJ1-1; TRBD1 matches at 9 bases. Germline CDR1 and CDR2: GTSNPN and SVGIG (reference sequence). V lost 3 bases, J lost 1 base, and 15 bases stayed unmatched. The CDR3 runs to 18 residues. CDR3 nucleotides: TGTGCCTGGAGGGGCAGACAGGGGGTTATCCCGCCGAACACTGAAGCTTTCTTT. Encoded protein: CAWRGRQGVIPPNTEAFF.

The V call is TRBV19, the J call TRBJ2-1, with D perhaps matching TRBD1 (5 bases). CDR1 is LNHDA and CDR2 is SQIVND in the germline V gene (reference sequence). Trimming left V 0 bases short and J 4 bases short, with 10 bases between. There are 15 residues in the CDR3. Here the CDR3 DNA reads TGTGCCAGTAGTATAGAGAGTACAGGTTACAATGAGCAGTTCTTC. Its translation: CASSIESTGYNEQFF.

The chain uses TRBV6-5 and TRBJ1-1; D gene uncertain. The CDR3 covers 11 residues. Trimming removed 10 bases from V and 7 bases from J, with 13 bases in between. Germline assignment: CDR1 MNHEY and CDR2 SVGAGI. CDR3 bases: TGTGCCACCCCCGGCGGGCTTGAAGCTTTCTTT. Translation gives CATPGGLEAFF.

V gene TRBV4-1 combines with J gene TRBJ2-1; 10 nucleotides match TRBD2. Germline V CDR1 and CDR2: MGHRA, YSYEKL. J was trimmed by 8 bases and V by 4 bases; bases with no gene match: 8. CDR3 length: 15 amino acids. CDR3 amino acids: CASSRLTSGIYEQFF. CDR3 bases: TGCGCCAGCAGCCGATTAACTAGCGGGATCTATGAGCAGTTCTTC.

The J gene is TRBJ2-7, the V gene TRBV28, with 7 bases matching TRBD2. This CDR3 contains 14 residues. Per the germline V gene, CDR1 is MDHEN and CDR2 is SYDVKM. Trimming at V came to 3 bases and at J to 3 bases, leaving 5 bases not matched to a gene. CDR3 sequence: CASSLSLADYEQYF. DNA of the CDR3: TGTGCCAGCAGTTTGAGTCTAGCGGACTACGAGCAGTACTTC.

This clone has just one count. J is TRBJ1-6 and V is TRBV19; D unclear. Trimming took 8 bases from V and 14 from J, leaving 7 bases between them. The CDR3 sequence is 9 residues long. Germline values: CDR1 LNHDA, CDR2 SQIVND (reference sequence). CDR3 DNA sequence: TGTGCCAGTCCGAGCTCCCTCCACTTT. This codes for CASPSSLHF.

V is TRBV11-2 and J is TRBJ1-6, with D uncertain. Germline CDR1 and CDR2: SGHAT and FQNNGV. V was pared by 1 base and J by 5 bases, with 12 bases between. This CDR3 contains 16 residues. In nucleotides, the CDR3 is TGTGCCAGCAGCTTAGGGTCGAGCGTACATAATTCACCCCTCCACTTT. This gives the protein CASSLGSSVHNSPLHF. The complete variable domain, with remaining parts taken from reference TRBV11-2 and TRBJ1-6, reads EAGVAQSPRYKIIEKRQSVAFWCNPISGHATLYWYQQILGQGPKLLIQFQNNGVVDDSQLPKDRFSAERLKGVDSTLKIQPAKLEDSAVYLCASSLGSSVHNSPLHFGNGTRLTVT.

This chain joins TRBV12-3 or TRBV12-4 and TRBJ1-1, with D maybe TRBD1 (5 bases). Trimming pared 5 bases from V and 11 bases from J, leaving 15 bases between. CDR3 size: 12 residues. The CDR3 region has the DNA TGTGCCAGCAGTCCTGGGAGGGGAATGGCTTTCTTT. Encoded protein: CASSPGRGMAFF.